This T cell receptor delta chain appears in the sequencing data of a study of gamma-delta chains in newborns, infants, children. Study details: Microbial exposure reportedly drives polyclonal innate γδ T cell expansion after birth.

As to this clone: For this DNA, TCRdb reports the protein of a much larger clone, which diverges at residue 16, most likely from a read error; the protein presented here is translated directly from the DNA.

TCRdb re-processed the reads via CATT. This sample has about 2,300 delta-chain clones; roughly 1% occur once, and the top ten carry about 15%. Material for sequencing was blood. The sequence was collected from a child who was a newborn, infant or young child, either healthy, febrile or measles-vaccinated (not recorded which).

Here the CDR3 reads CACDTVVTGRALTAQPFF. The CDR3, as DNA: TGTGCCTGTGACACCGTGGTCACTGGAAGAGCTTTGACAGCACAACCCTTCTTT. The gene calls are TRDV2 and TRDJ2; tentatively, D is TRDD3 (5 bases). Germline V gives CDR1 GEAIGNYY, CDR2 EKD. CDR3 length: 18 amino acids.